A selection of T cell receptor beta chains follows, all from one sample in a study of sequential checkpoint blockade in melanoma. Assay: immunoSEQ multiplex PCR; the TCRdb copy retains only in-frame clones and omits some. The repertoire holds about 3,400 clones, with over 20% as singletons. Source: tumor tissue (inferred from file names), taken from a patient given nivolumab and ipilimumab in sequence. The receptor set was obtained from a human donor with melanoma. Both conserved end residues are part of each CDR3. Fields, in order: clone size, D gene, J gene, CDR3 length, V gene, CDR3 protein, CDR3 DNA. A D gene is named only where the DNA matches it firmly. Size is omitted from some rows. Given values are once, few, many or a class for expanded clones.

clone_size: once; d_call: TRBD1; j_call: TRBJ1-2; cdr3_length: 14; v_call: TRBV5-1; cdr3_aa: CASSPGTGIHGYTF; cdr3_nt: TGCGCCAGCAGCCCCGGGACAGGGATACATGGCTACACCTTC
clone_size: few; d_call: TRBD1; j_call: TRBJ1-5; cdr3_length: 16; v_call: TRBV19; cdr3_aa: CASNLQGTGANQPQHF; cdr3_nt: TGTGCCAGTAATCTACAGGGGACAGGGGCCAATCAGCCCCAGCATTTT
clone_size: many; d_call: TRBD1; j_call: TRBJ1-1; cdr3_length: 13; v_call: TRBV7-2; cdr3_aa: CASSFDRDTEAFF; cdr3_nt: TGTGCCAGCAGCTTCGACAGGGACACTGAAGCTTTCTTT
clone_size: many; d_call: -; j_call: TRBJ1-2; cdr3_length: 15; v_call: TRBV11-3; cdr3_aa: CASSLFPQGNYGYTF; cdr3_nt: TGTGCCAGCAGCCTTTTTCCTCAGGGTAACTATGGCTACACCTTC
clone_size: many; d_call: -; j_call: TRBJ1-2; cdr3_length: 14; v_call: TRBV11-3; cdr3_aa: CASSLERGNYGYTF; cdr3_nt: TGTGCCAGCAGCTTAGAACGGGGGAACTATGGCTACACCTTC
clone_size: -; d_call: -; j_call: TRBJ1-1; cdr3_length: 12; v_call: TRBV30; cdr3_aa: CAWRDQGTQAFF; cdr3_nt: TGTGCCTGGAGGGATCAGGGGACCCAAGCTTTCTTT
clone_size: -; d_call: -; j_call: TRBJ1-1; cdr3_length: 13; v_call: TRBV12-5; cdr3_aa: CASLRGQGTEAFF; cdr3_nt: TGTGCCAGCCTTCGGGGGCAGGGCACTGAAGCTTTCTTT
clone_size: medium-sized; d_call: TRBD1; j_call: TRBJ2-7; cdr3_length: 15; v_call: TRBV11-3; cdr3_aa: CASSFPGTGKYEQYF; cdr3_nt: TGTGCCAGCAGCTTCCCCGGGACAGGGAAGTACGAGCAGTACTTC
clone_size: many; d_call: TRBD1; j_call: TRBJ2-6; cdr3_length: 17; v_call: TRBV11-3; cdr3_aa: CASSSGTGASGANVLTF; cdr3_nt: TGTGCCAGCAGCTCCGGGACAGGGGCCTCTGGGGCCAACGTCCTGACTTTC
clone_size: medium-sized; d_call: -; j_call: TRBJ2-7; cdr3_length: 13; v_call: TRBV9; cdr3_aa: CASSVRQGGEQYF; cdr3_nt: TGTGCCAGCAGCGTAAGACAGGGAGGGGAGCAGTACTTC
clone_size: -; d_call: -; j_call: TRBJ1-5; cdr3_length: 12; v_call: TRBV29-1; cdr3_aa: CSVGDGNQPQHF; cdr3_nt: TGCAGCGTCGGGGACGGCAACCAGCCCCAGCATTTT
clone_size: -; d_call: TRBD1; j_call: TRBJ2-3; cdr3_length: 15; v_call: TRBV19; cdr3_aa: CASSTDRGITDTQYF; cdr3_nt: TGTGCCAGTAGTACGGACAGGGGGATAACAGATACGCAGTATTTT
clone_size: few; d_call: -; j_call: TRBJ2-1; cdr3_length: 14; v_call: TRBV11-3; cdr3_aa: CASSSGRRLNEQFF; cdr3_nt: TGTGCCAGCAGTTCTGGCAGGCGGCTCAATGAGCAGTTCTTC
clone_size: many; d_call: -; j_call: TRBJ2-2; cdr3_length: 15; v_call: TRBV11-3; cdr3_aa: CASSSGPGIPGELFF; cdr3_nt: TGTGCCAGCAGCTCGGGCCCGGGCATCCCCGGGGAGCTGTTTTTT
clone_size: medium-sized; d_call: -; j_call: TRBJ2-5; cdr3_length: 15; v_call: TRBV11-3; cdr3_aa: CASSLQGLGQETQYF; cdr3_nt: TGTGCCAGCAGCCTCCAGGGGTTAGGTCAAGAGACCCAGTACTTC
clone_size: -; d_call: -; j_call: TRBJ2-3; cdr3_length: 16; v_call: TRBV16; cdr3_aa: CASSQYDQASTDTQYF; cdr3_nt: TGTGCCAGCAGCCAATACGACCAGGCTAGCACAGATACGCAGTATTTT
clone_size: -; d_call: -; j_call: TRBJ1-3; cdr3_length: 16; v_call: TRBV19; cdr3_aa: CASSMLRGGARNTIYF; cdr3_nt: TGTGCCAGTAGTATGTTGAGAGGTGGAGCCCGGAACACCATATATTTT
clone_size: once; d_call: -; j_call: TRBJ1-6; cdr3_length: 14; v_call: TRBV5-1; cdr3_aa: CASSLSPQASPLHF; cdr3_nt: TGCGCCAGCAGCTTGTCCCCCCAAGCCTCACCCCTCCACTTT
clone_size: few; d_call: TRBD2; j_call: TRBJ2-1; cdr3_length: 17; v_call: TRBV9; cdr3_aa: CASTRISSGGLGNEQFF; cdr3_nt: TGTGCCAGCACCCGTATCTCTAGCGGGGGCCTGGGGAATGAGCAGTTCTTC
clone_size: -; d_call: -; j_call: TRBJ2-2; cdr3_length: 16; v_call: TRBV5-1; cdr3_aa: CASSHSGTPNTGELFF; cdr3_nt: TGCGCCAGCAGCCACTCCGGGACGCCCAACACCGGGGAGCTGTTTTTT
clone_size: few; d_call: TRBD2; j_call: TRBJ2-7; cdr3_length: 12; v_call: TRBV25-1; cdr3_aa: CASRGGTYEQYF; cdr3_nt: TGTGCCAGCAGGGGGGGGACCTACGAGCAGTACTTC
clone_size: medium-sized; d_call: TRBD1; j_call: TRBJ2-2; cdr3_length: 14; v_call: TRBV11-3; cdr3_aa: CASSSTGATGELFF; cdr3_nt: TGTGCCAGCAGCTCTACAGGGGCGACCGGGGAGCTGTTTTTT
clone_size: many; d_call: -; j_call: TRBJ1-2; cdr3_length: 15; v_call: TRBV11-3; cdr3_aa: CASSPPGRLLHGYTF; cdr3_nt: TGTGCCAGCAGCCCTCCGGGGAGACTACTGCATGGCTACACCTTC
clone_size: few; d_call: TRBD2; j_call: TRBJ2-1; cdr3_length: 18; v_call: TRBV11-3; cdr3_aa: CASSLGLAGASSYNEQFF; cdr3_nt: TGTGCCAGCAGCTTAGGACTAGCGGGGGCTAGCTCCTACAATGAGCAGTTCTTC
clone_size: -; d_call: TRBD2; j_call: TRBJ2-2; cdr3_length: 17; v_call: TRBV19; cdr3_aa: CASIRDSGGGATGELFF; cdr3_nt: TGTGCCAGTATTCGTGATAGCGGGGGTGGAGCCACCGGGGAGCTGTTTTTT
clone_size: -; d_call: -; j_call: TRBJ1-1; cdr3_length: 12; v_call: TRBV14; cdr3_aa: CASSQLVTEAFF; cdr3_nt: TGTGCCAGCAGCCAATTGGTCACTGAAGCTTTCTTT
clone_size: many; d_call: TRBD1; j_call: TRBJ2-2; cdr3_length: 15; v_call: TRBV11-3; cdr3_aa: CASSLITGGTGELFF; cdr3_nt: TGTGCCAGCAGCTTAATAACAGGGGGCACCGGGGAGCTGTTTTTT
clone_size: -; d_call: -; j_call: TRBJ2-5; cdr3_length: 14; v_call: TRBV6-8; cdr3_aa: CASSYGTGWETQYF; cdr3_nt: TGTGCCAGCAGTTACGGGACGGGCTGGGAGACCCAGTACTTC
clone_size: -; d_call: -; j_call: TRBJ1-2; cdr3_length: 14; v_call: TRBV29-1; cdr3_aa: CSVGKTGYNYGYTF; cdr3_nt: TGCAGCGTGGGGAAGACAGGTTATAACTATGGCTACACCTTC
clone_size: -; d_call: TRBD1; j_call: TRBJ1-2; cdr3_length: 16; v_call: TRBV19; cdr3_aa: CASSNLNRGGIYGYTF; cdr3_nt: TGTGCCAGTAGTAATCTGAACAGGGGGGGTATCTATGGCTACACCTTC
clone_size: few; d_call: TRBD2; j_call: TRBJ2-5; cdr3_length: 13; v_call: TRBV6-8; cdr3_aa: CASRAGDPETQYF; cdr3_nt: TGTGCCAGCAGAGCGGGGGACCCGGAGACCCAGTACTTC
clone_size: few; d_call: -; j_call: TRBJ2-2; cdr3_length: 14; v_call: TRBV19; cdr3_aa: CASSINDPSGELFF; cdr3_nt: TGTGCCAGTAGTATAAACGATCCATCCGGGGAGCTGTTTTTT
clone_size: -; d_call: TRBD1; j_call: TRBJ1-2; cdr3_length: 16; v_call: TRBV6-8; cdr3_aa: CASSDPYRDRGNAGTF; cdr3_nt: TGTGCCAGCAGCGACCCATACCGGGACAGGGGGAACGCGGGCACCTTC
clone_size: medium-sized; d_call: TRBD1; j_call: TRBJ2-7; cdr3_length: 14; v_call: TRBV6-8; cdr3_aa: CASRNPGQGYEQYF; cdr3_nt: TGTGCCAGCAGAAACCCGGGACAGGGCTACGAGCAGTACTTC
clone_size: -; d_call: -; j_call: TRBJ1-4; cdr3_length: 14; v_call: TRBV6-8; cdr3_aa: CASSTRTAREKLFF; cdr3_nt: TGTGCCAGCAGTACGCGGACAGCCCGTGAAAAACTGTTTTTT
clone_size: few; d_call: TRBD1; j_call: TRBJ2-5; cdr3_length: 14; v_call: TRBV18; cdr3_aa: CASSPVQGTETQYF; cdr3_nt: TGTGCCAGCTCACCGGTACAGGGGACAGAGACCCAGTACTTC
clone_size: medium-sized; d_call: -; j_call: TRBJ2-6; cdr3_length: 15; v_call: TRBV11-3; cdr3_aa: CASTGEDSGANVLTF; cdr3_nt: TGTGCCAGCACCGGGGAGGACTCTGGGGCCAACGTCCTGACTTTC
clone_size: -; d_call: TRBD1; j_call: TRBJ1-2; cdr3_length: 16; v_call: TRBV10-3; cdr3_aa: CAISEEGDRVSRGYTF; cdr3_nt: TGTGCCATCAGTGAGGAAGGCGACAGGGTGAGTCGTGGCTACACCTTC
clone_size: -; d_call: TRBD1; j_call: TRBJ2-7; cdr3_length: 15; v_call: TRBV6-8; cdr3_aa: CASSLGQGPNYEQYF; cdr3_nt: TGTGCCAGCAGCCTGGGACAGGGCCCCAACTACGAGCAGTACTTC
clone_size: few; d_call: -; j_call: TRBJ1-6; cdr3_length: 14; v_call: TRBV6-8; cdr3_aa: CASSLTGGNSPLHF; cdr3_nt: TGTGCCAGCAGTCTGACCGGGGGGAATTCACCCCTCCACTTT
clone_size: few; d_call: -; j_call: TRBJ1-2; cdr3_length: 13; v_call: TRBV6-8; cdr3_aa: CASRQTGSYGYTF; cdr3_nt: TGTGCCAGCAGACAAACAGGCAGCTATGGCTACACCTTC
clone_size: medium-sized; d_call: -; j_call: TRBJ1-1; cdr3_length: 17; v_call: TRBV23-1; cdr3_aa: CASNPGRGPLPNTEAFF; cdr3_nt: TGCGCCAGCAACCCTGGGAGGGGTCCCCTTCCAAACACTGAAGCTTTCTTT
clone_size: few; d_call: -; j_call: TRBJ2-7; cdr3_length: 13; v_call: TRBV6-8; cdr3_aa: CAISNRGGGEQYF; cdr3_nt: TGTGCCATCAGTAACAGGGGAGGGGGCGAGCAGTACTTC
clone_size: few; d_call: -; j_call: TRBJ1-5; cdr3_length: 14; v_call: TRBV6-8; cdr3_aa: CASRAGMGHQPQHF; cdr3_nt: TGTGCCAGCAGGGCAGGGATGGGCCATCAGCCCCAGCATTTT
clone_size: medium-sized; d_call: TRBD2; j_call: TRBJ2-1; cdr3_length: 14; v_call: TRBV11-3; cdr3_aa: CASGTSGAYNEQFF; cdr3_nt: TGTGCCAGCGGGACTAGCGGGGCTTACAATGAGCAGTTCTTC
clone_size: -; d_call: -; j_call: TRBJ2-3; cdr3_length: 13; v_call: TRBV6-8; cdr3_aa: CASTSGPGDTQYF; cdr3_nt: TGTGCCAGCACTTCCGGGCCCGGAGATACGCAGTATTTT
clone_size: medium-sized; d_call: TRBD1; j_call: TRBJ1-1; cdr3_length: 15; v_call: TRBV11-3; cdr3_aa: CASSLRQGAPTEAFF; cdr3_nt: TGTGCCAGCAGCTTAAGACAGGGGGCGCCCACTGAAGCTTTCTTT
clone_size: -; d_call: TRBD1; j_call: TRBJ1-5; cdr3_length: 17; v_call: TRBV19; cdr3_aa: CASSALQGGMGNQPQHF; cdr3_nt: TGTGCCAGTAGTGCGCTACAGGGGGGAATGGGCAATCAGCCCCAGCATTTT
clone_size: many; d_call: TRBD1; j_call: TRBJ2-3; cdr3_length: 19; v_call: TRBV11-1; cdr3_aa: CASSLDAGTGGRYTDTQYF; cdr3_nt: TGTGCCAGCAGCTTGGACGCCGGGACAGGGGGGCGCTACACAGATACGCAGTATTTT
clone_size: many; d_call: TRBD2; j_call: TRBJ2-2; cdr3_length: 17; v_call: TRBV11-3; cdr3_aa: CASSPNVAGSGTGELFF; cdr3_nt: TGTGCCAGCAGCCCCAACGTAGCGGGTAGCGGCACCGGGGAGCTGTTTTTT
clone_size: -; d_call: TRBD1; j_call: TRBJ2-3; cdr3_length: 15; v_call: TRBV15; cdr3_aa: CATSGTGVRTDTQYF; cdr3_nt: TGTGCCACCAGCGGAACAGGGGTGCGCACAGATACGCAGTATTTT